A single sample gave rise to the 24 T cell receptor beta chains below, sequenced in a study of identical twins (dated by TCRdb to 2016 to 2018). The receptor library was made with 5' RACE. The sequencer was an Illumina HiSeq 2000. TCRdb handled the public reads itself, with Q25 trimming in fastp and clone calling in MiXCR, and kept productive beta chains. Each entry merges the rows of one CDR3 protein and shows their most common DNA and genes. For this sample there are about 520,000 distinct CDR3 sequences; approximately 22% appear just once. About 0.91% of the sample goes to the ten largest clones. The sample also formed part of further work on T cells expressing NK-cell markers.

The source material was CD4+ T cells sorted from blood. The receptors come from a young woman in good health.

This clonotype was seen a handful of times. CDR3: CASTKRLRGGSTEAFF. CDR3 DNA sequence: TGTGCCAGCACTAAGCGACTCAGGGGAGGGAGCACTGAAGCTTTCTTT. The genes are TRBV3-1 and TRBJ1-1; the D gene is possibly TRBD1 (6 bases). Per the germline V gene, CDR1 is LGHDT and CDR2 is YNNKEL (reference sequence). The CDR3 length is 16 residues. V was clipped by 7 bases and J by 4 bases, with 22 bases between them.

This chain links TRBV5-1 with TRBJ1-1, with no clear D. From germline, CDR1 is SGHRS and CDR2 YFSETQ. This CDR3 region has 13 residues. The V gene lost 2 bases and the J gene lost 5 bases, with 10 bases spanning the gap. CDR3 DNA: TGCGCCAGCAGCTTCACCAGTTTAACTGAAGCTTTCTTT. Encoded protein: CASSFTSLTEAFF.

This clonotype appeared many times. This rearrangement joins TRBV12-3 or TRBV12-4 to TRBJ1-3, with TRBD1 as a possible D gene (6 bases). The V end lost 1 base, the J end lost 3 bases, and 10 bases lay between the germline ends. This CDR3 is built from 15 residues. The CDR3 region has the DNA TGTGCCAGCAGTTTAGGGGGGACAATTGGAAACACCATATATTTT. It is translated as CASSLGGTIGNTIYF.

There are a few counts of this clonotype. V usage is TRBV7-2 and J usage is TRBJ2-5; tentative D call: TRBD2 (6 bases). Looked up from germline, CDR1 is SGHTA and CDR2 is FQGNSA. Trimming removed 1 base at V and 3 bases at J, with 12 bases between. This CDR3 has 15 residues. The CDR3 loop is CASSLVSQREETQYF. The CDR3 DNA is TGTGCCAGCAGCTTAGTCTCACAGCGGGAAGAGACCCAGTACTTC.

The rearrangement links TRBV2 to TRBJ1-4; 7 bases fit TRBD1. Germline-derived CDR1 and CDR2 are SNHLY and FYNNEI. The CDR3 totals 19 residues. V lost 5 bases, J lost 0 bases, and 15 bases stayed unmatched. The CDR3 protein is CASSPGRGQRTTTNEKLFF. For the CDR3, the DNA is TGTGCCAGCAGTCCGGGACGGGGACAGCGAACGACAACTAATGAAAAACTGTTTTTT.

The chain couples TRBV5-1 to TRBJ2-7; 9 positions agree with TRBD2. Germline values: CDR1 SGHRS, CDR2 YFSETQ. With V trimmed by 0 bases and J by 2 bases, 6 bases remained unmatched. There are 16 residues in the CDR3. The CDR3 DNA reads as TGCGCCAGCAGCTTGGCTCGGCTAGCGGGAACCTACGAGCAGTACTTC. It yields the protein CASSLARLAGTYEQYF.

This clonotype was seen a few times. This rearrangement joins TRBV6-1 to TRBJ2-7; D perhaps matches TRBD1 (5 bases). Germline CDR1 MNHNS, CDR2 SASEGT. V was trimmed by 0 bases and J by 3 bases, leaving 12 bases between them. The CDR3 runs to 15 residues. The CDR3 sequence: CASSEAWGGHYEQYF. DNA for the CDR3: TGTGCCAGCAGTGAAGCTTGGGGCGGCCACTACGAGCAGTACTTC.

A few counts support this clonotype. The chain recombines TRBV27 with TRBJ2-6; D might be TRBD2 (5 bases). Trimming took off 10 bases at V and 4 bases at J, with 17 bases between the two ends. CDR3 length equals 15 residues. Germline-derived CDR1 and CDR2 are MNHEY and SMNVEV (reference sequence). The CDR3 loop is CATAREGAGANVLTF. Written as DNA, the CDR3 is TGTGCCACGGCGCGTGAGGGAGCCGGGGCCAACGTCCTGACTTTC.

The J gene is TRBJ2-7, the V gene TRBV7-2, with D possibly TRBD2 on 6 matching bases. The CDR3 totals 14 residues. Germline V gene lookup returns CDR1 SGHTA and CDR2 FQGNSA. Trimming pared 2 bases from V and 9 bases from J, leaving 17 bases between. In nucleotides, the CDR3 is TGTGCCAGCAGCTTACGCCTAGCGCACGGAGGGCAGTACTTC. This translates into CASSLRLAHGGQYF.

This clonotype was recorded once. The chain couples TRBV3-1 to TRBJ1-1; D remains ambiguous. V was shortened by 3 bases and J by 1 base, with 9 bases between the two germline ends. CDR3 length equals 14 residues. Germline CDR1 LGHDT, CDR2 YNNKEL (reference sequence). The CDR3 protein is CASSHRGANTEAFF. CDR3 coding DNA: TGTGCCAGCAGCCACCGGGGAGCGAACACTGAAGCTTTCTTT.

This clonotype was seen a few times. For the CDR3, the DNA is TGTGCCAGCAGTTACTCGGGGACAGGGGAGGGCTACGAGCAGTACTTC. Residues: CASSYSGTGEGYEQYF. The chain combines TRBV6-5 with TRBJ2-7; TRBD1 matches 10 bases. This CDR3 comprises 16 residues. Per germline, CDR1 MNHEY and CDR2 SVGAGI. Trimming took 0 bases from V and 3 from J; bases not matched to a gene: 5.

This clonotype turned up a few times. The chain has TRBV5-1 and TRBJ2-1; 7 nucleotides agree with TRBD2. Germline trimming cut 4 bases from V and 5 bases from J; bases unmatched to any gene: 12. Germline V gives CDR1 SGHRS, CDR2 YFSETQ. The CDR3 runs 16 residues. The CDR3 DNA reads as TGCGCCAGCAGCCCGGGCCTCCGGGACTACAACAATGAGCAGTTCTTC. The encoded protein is CASSPGLRDYNNEQFF.

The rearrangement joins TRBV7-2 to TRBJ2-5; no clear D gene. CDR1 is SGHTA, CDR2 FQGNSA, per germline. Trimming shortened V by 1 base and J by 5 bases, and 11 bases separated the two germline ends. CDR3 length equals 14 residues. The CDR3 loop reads CASSLGRAWETQYF. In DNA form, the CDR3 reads TGTGCCAGCAGCTTAGGACGGGCGTGGGAGACCCAGTACTTC.

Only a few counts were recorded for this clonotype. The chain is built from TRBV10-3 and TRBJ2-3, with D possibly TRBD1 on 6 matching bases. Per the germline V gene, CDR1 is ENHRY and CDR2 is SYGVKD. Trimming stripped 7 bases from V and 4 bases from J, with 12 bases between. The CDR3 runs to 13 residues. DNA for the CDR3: TGTGCCATCACAGGGGTGTTGGCAGATACGCAGTATTTT. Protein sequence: CAITGVLADTQYF.

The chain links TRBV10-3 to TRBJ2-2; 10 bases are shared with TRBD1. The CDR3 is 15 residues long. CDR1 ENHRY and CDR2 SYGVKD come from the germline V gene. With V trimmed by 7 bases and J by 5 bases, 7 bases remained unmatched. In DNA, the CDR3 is TGTGCCATCACTCCGGGACAGGGGCTAACCGGGGAGCTGTTTTTT. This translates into CAITPGQGLTGELFF.

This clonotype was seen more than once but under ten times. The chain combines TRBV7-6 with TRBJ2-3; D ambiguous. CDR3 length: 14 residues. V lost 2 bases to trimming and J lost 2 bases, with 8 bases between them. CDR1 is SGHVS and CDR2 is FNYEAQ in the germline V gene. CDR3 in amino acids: CASSLQTFTDTQYF. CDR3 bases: TGTGCCAGCAGCTTACAGACTTTCACAGATACGCAGTATTTT.

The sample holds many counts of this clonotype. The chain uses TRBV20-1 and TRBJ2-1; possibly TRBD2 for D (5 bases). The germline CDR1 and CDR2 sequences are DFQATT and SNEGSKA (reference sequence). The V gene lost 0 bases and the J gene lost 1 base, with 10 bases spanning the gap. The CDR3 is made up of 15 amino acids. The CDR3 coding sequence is TGCAGTGCTAGAGATAGCGAGCGATCCTACAATGAGCAGTTCTTC. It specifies CSARDSERSYNEQFF.

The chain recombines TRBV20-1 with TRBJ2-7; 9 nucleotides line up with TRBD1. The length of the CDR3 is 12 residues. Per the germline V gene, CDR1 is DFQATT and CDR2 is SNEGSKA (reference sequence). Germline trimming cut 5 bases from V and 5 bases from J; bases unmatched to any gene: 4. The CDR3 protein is CSAWGTGHEQYF. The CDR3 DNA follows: TGCAGTGCTTGGGGGACAGGGCACGAGCAGTACTTC.

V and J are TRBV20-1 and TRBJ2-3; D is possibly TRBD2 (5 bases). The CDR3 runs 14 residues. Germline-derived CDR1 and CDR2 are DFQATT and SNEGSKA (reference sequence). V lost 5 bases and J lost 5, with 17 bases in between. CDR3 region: CSAPWTAALDTQYF. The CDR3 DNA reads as TGCAGTGCTCCTTGGACTGCCGCCCTAGATACGCAGTATTTT.

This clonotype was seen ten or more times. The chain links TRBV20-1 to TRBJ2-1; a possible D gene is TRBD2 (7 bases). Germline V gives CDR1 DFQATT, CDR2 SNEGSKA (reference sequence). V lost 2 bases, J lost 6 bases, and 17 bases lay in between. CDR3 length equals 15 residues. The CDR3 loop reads CSARSGLGGANEQFF. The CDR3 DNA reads TGCAGTGCTAGATCCGGACTAGGGGGGGCCAATGAGCAGTTCTTC.

CDR3 in amino acids: CSASPRGLGEQYF. The CDR3 DNA is TGCAGTGCTAGCCCCAGGGGGCTAGGCGAGCAGTACTTC. The chain carries TRBV20-1 and TRBJ2-7, with TRBD1 matching over 8 bases. In germline, CDR1 is DFQATT, CDR2 SNEGSKA (reference sequence). This CDR3 is built from 13 residues. V shed 3 bases and J 6 bases; nucleotides not matched to a gene: 7.

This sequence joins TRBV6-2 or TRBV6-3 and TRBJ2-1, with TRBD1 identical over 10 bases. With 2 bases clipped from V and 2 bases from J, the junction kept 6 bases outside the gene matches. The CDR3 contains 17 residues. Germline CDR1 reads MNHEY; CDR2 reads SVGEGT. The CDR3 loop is CASSYPRGQGTYNEQFF. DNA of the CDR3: TGTGCCAGCAGTTACCCGAGGGGACAGGGGACCTACAATGAGCAGTTCTTC.

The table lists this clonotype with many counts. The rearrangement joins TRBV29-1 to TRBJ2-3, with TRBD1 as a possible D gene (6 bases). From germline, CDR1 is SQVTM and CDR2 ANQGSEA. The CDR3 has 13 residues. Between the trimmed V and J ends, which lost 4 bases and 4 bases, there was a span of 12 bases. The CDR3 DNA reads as TGCAGCGTTGTTGGGGGCAGGGCAGATACGCAGTATTTT. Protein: CSVVGGRADTQYF.

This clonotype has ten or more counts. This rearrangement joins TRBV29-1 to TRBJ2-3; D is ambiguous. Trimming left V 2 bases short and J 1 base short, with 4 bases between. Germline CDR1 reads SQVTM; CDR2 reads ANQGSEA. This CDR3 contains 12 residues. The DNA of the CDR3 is TGCAGCGTTGAACAAGGCACAGATACGCAGTATTTT. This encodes CSVEQGTDTQYF.